This T cell receptor beta chain was sequenced during a study of cytomegalovirus exposure and HLA in healthy donors. PCR primers comprised 60 Vbeta and 13 Jbeta primers. Profiling relied on immunoSEQ multiplex PCR, and the TCRdb table lists in-frame clones only, not all of them. Among about 130,000 clones, 77% were seen once, and the ten largest hold more than 4%. The CDR3 covers 17 residues. Trimming cost V 0 bases and J 2 bases; bases outside gene matches: 9. Germline V gene sequence: CDR1 SGHVS, CDR2 FNYEAQ. The sequence was obtained from a male donor in good health and CMV-seropositive. Sequencing was performed on PBMCs. The genes are TRBV7-6 and TRBJ2-7, with 8 bases aligning to TRBD2. For the CDR3, the DNA is TGTGCCAGCAGCTTAGCAGCGGGGGCGCGGGTCCCCTACGAGCAGTACTTC. This encodes CASSLAAGARVPYEQYF.